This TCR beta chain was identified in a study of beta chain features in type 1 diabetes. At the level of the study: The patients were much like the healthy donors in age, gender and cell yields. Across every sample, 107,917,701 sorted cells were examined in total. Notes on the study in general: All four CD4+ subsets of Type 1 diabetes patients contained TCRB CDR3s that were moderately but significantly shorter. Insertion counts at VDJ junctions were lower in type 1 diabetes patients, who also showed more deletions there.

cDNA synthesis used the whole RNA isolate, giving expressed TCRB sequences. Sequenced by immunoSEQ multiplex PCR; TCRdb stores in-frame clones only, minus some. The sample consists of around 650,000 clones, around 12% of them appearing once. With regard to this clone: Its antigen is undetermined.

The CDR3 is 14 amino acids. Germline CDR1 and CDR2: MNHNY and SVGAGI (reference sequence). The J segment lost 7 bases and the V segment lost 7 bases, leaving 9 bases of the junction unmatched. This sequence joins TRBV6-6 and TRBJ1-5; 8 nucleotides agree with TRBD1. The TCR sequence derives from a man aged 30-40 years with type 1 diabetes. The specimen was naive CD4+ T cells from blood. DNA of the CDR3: TGTGCCAGCAATCCCCGGACAGGGAACCAGCCCCAGCATTTT. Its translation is CASNPRTGNQPQHF.